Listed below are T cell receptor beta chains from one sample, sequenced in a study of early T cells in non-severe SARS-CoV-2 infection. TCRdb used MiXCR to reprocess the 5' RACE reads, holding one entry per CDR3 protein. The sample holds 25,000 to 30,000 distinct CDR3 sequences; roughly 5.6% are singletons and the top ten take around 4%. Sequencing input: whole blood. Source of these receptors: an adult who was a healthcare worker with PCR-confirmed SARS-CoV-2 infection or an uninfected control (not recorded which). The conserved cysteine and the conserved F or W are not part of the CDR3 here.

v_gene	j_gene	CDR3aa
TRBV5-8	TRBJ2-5	ASTLGRQETQY
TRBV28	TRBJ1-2	ASSSTGVYGYT
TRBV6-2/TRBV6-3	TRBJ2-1	ASRGQGGYNEQF
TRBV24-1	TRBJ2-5	ATSDFSYGSPQQETQY
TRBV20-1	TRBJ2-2	SAKDRANTGELF
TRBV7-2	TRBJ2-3	ASSLAGDFADTQY
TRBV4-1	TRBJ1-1	ASSLHLNTEAF
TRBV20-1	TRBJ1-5	SARDRVTQPQH
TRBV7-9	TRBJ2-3	ASSLQGVGTDTQY
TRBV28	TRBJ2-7	ATSGSREQY
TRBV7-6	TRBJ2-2	ASSLMASGNTGELF
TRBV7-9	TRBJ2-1	ASSTTVVEQF
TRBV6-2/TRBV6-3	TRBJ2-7	AGAGGADEQY
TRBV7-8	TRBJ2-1	ASSSVRDRTINEQF
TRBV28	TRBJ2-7	ASSSPGTGGHEQY
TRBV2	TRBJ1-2	AVQLQGNGYT